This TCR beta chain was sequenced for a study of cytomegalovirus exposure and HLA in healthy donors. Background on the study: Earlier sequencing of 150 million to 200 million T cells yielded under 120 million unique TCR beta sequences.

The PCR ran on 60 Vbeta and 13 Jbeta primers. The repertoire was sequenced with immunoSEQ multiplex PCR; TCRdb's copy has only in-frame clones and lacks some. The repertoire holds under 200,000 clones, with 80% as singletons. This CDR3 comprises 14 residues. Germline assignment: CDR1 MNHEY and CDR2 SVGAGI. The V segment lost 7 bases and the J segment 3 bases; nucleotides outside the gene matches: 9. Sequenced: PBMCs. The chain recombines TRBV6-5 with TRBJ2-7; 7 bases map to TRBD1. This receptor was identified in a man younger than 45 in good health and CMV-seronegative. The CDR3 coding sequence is TGTGCCAGCAAACTACCCGGACAGGTCTACGAGCAGTACTTC. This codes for CASKLPGQVYEQYF.